Shown below are 9 T cell receptor beta chains from a single sample sequenced in a study of T cells in Graves' hyperthyroidism and ophthalmopathy. TCR beta CDR3 region amplification was performed from RNA transcripts. HTBI primers drove first-round RT-PCR of the TCR CDR3. TCRdb re-called the multiplex PCR reads with MiXCR, one entry per CDR3 protein. Here the sample spans around 720,000 distinct CDR3 sequences, around 40% being singletons. Material for sequencing was blood. These receptors all stem from a woman in her thirties or forties with Graves' hyperthyroidism.

The sample holds a few counts of this clonotype. The V and J genes are TRBV10-3 and TRBJ1-2; maybe TRBD1 (5 bases). This CDR3 is 12 amino acids long. The germline V and J ends were trimmed by 4 bases and 5 bases, with 8 bases remaining between them. Germline V gives CDR1 ENHRY, CDR2 SYGVKD. The CDR3 DNA is TGTGCCATCAGTGGACCAGGGTATGGCTACACCTTC. As protein: CAISGPGYGYTF.

This clonotype was counted ten times or more. The V call is TRBV29-1, the J call TRBJ2-5; D might be TRBD1 or TRBD2, each matching 5 bases. The ends were cut back, 6 bases at V and 5 bases at J, with 13 bases in the middle. The length of the CDR3 is 12 residues. Germline assignment: CDR1 SQVTM and CDR2 ANQGSEA. CDR3 nucleotides: TGCAGCGTGCGCCGGGACGGGGAGACCCAGTACTTC. Translation gives CSVRRDGETQYF.

To note about this clonotype: A read error likely explains this, since a far larger clone differs by one base. The J gene is TRBJ1-1, the V gene TRBV19; D is undetermined. CDR1 is LNHDA and CDR2 is SQIVND in the germline V gene (reference sequence). This CDR3 spans 13 amino acids. Trimming cost V 10 bases and J 2 bases, with 14 bases left between them. CDR3 coding DNA: TGTGCCACTAGCCAGCGGGCAAACACTGAAGCTTTCTTT. Translating gives CATSQRANTEAFF.

This chain joins TRBV7-2 and TRBJ1-2; D not resolved. In germline, CDR1 is SGHTA, CDR2 FQGNSA. The CDR3 sequence is 16 residues long. The ends were cut back, 5 bases at V and 0 bases at J, with 16 bases in the middle. The DNA of the CDR3 is TGTGCCAGCAGCGGTGGCACCTCACGGGCTAACTATGGCTACACCTTC. Translation gives CASSGGTSRANYGYTF.

The chain links TRBV20-1 to TRBJ2-5; 12 nucleotides match TRBD1. Per germline, CDR1 DFQATT and CDR2 SNEGSKA (reference sequence). J lost 5 bases, V lost 5 bases, and 12 bases had no gene match. CDR3 length: 16 residues. CDR3 amino acids: CSARRDRGQGGETQYF. The CDR3 nucleotides read TGCAGTGCTCGACGGGACAGGGGGCAAGGAGGGGAGACCCAGTACTTC.

This clonotype was observed a few times. The J gene is TRBJ2-7, the V gene TRBV20-1; D gene ambiguous. The CDR3 has 15 amino acids. Trimming shortened V by 0 bases and J by 4 bases, and 16 bases separated the two germline ends. From germline, CDR1 is DFQATT and CDR2 SNEGSKA (reference sequence). CDR3 amino acids: CSARDRRKGIYEQYF. CDR3 DNA sequence: TGCAGTGCTAGAGATCGCCGGAAGGGTATTTACGAGCAGTACTTC.

Worth noting for this clonotype: A much larger clone lies a single base off, so this may be a read error. The V and J genes are TRBV7-9 and TRBJ1-1; the D is unclear. Germline V gene data show CDR1 as SEHNR and CDR2 as FQNEAQ (reference sequence). CDR3 size: 12 residues. Trimming stripped 5 bases from V and 10 bases from J, with 14 bases between. CDR3 sequence: CASSPARVGAFF. As DNA, the CDR3 is TGTGCCAGCAGCCCAGCGAGAGTTGGAGCTTTCTTT.

This clonotype was recorded many times. The chain employs TRBV2 and TRBJ1-4; no clear D. V gave up 4 bases and J gave up 5 bases, with 11 bases separating them. The CDR3 consists of 14 residues. Per the germline V gene, CDR1 is SNHLY and CDR2 is FYNNEI. The CDR3 here is CASSGREENEKLFF. The DNA for the CDR3 is TGTGCCAGCAGTGGAAGGGAGGAGAATGAAAAACTGTTTTTT.

This clonotype has ten or more counts. V is TRBV7-9 and J is TRBJ1-2; unclear D gene. The CDR3 is made up of 16 amino acids. Germline lookup yields CDR1 SEHNR and CDR2 FQNEAQ (reference sequence). Deletions cut 0 bases from V and 1 base from J, with 12 bases between. The DNA of the CDR3 is TGTGCCAGCAGCTTAGCGGGTGTGGGGTTTAACTATGGCTACACCTTC. It yields the protein CASSLAGVGFNYGYTF.